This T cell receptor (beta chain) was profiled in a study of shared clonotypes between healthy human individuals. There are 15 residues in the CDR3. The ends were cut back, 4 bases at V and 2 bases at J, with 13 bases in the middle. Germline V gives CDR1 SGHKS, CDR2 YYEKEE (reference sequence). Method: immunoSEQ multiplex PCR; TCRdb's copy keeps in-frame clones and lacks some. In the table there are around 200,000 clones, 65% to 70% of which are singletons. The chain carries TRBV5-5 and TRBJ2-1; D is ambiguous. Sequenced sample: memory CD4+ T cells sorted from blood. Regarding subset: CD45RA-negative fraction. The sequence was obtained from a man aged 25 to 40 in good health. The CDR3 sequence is CASSTHYQAYNEQFF. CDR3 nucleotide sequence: TGTGCCAGCAGCACTCACTACCAGGCCTACAATGAGCAGTTCTTC.